One and the same sample provided the 32 T cell receptor beta chains below, sequenced in a study of blood T cells in healthy people across ages (dated by TCRdb to about 2015). Library preparation used 5' RACE. A second roughly 6 to 11 cycle PCR used a sample-barcoded 5' primer and a J-beta primer mix. TCRdb reprocessing: public reads trimmed at Q25 with fastp, clones called with MiXCR, in-frame beta chains kept. Each CDR3 protein gets just one entry, which takes the most common genes and DNA from the rows behind it. This sample lists fewer than 2 million distinct CDR3 sequences; 35% to 50% were detected once. About 23% of the sample is in the top ten clones. Sequencing used blood. The receptors were gathered from a human donor in good health.

This clonotype was recorded at least ten times. The chain combines TRBV6-2 or TRBV6-3 with TRBJ2-3; D ambiguous. V lost 0 bases to trimming and J lost 4 bases, with 11 bases between them. Germline assignment: CDR1 MNHEY and CDR2 SVGEGT. This CDR3 has 15 amino acids. The CDR3 DNA is TGTGCCAGCAGTTACTCCTTGAACAGCTCAGATACGCAGTATTTT. It translates to CASSYSLNSSDTQYF.

The chain couples TRBV13 to TRBJ2-3; 7 positions match TRBD1. Germline CDR1 PRHDT, CDR2 FYEKMQ (reference sequence). Trimming took 8 bases from V and 4 from J; bases not matched to a gene: 12. This CDR3 spans 15 amino acids. CDR3 DNA sequence: TGTGCCAGCCTTATACAGGGGACGATGGCAGATACGCAGTATTTT. Translation gives CASLIQGTMADTQYF.

This clonotype was seen a handful of times. The chain links TRBV6-6 to TRBJ2-2; perhaps TRBD2 as D (6 bases). Germline CDR1 is MNHNY and CDR2 is SVGAGI (reference sequence). Trimming cost V 2 bases and J 0 bases, with 13 bases left between them. The CDR3 is made up of 17 amino acids. The CDR3 DNA is TGTGCCAGCAGTTACGGGAGGAAGGGCCCGAACACCGGGGAGCTGTTTTTT. Its protein is CASSYGRKGPNTGELFF.

Only a few counts were recorded for this clonotype. This sequence joins TRBV5-1 and TRBJ2-7; the D call may be TRBD1 or TRBD2 (5 bases each). Germline CDR1 is SGHRS and CDR2 is YFSETQ. The CDR3 runs 16 residues. V dropped 0 bases and J dropped 3 bases, with 16 bases sitting between them. The chain's CDR3 is CASSLGDERPFYEQYF. The DNA for the CDR3 is TGCGCCAGCAGCTTGGGGGACGAACGCCCTTTCTACGAGCAGTACTTC. Full variable domain (missing parts from reference TRBV5-1 and TRBJ2-7): KAGVTQTPRYLIKTRGQQVTLSCSPISGHRSVSWYQQTPGQGLQFLFEYFSETQRNKGNFPGRFSGRQFSNSRSEMNVSTLELGDSALYLCASSLGDERPFYEQYFGPGTRLTVT.

The chain combines TRBV6-6 with TRBJ1-1; 10 positions match TRBD1. CDR3 length equals 16 residues. After removal of 5 bases from V and 6 bases from J, the junction contained 12 bases not matched to a gene. Germline CDR1 MNHNY, CDR2 SVGAGI (reference sequence). CDR3 loop: CASSPRDRGSDAEAFF. CDR3 in DNA: TGTGCCAGCAGTCCCCGGGACAGGGGAAGTGACGCTGAAGCTTTCTTT.

This rearrangement joins TRBV24-1 to TRBJ2-3, with a weak D call TRBD1 (6 bases). V lost 1 base and J lost 1, with 11 bases in between. CDR1 and CDR2 from the germline V gene are KGHDR and SFDVKD. This CDR3 has 16 amino acids. In DNA form, the CDR3 reads TGTGCCACCAGTGATTTTTCAGGGGTCGGCACAGATACGCAGTATTTT. Translation: CATSDFSGVGTDTQYF.

V gene TRBV12-5 combines with J gene TRBJ2-3; 9 nucleotides align to TRBD2. This CDR3 contains 17 residues. The V gene end was trimmed by 4 bases and the J gene end by 4 bases; junction bases not matched to a gene: 12. Germline CDR1 reads LGHNT; CDR2 reads FRNRAP. The CDR3 spells CASGWGRTSEEADTQYF. The CDR3 DNA follows: TGTGCTAGTGGTTGGGGACGGACTAGCGAAGAAGCAGATACGCAGTATTTT.

This clonotype was observed a handful of times. The chain carries TRBV7-2 and TRBJ2-5; 12 bases fit TRBD2. The CDR3 has 17 residues. Trimming removed 1 base from V and 2 bases from J; junction bases left unmatched: 5. Germline V gene sequence: CDR1 SGHTA, CDR2 FQGNSA. CDR3 in amino acids: CASSLGLAGAPQETQYF. The CDR3 DNA sequence: TGTGCCAGCAGCTTAGGACTAGCGGGGGCACCACAAGAGACCCAGTACTTC. The full variable domain, its missing parts supplied by reference TRBV7-2 and TRBJ2-5, is GAGVSQSPSNKVTEKGKDVELRCDPISGHTALYWYRQSLGQGLEFLIYFQGNSAPDKSGLPSDRFSAERTGGSVSTLTIQRTQQEDSAVYLCASSLGLAGAPQETQYFGPGTRLLVL.

This clonotype was found a few times. The chain combines TRBV24-1 with TRBJ2-3; D unresolved. Trimming pared 9 bases from V and 6 bases from J, leaving 12 bases between. This CDR3 comprises 12 residues. CDR1 is KGHDR, CDR2 SFDVKD, per germline. The DNA of the CDR3 is TGTGCCACCGGGCCGCACCGCGATACGCAGTATTTT. Protein product: CATGPHRDTQYF.

The chain carries TRBV29-1 and TRBJ2-1; 7 positions match TRBD1. J was trimmed by 0 bases and V by 6 bases; bases with no gene match: 5. The germline V gene encodes CDR1 SQVTM and CDR2 ANQGSEA. CDR3 length: 14 amino acids. CDR3 sequence (DNA): TGCAGCGTGACCGGGACAGACTCCTACAATGAGCAGTTCTTC. Its protein is CSVTGTDSYNEQFF.

J is TRBJ1-1 and V is TRBV6-6; 9 bases map to TRBD1. CDR1 and CDR2 from the germline V gene are MNHNY and SVGAGI (reference sequence). The CDR3 is 12 amino acids. The V gene end was trimmed by 6 bases and the J gene end by 12 bases; junction bases not matched to a gene: 8. In DNA, the CDR3 is TGTGCCAGCAGGATAGGACAGGGGTCGACTTTCTTT. Amino acids: CASRIGQGSTFF.

In this sample, this clonotype turned up a few times. This chain links TRBV7-2 with TRBJ1-1, with a possible D match to TRBD1 (5 bases). V lost 5 bases and J lost 10, with 14 bases in between. Germline CDR1 SGHTA, CDR2 FQGNSA. The CDR3 runs 12 residues. The CDR3 nucleotides read TGTGCCAGCAGCCGCCAACGGGGGAGAGCTTTCTTT. Its protein is CASSRQRGRAFF.

In DNA form, the CDR3 reads TGTGCCAGCCTGACATCAGACAGCTACGAGCAGTACTTC. Encoded protein: CASLTSDSYEQYF. The chain has TRBV28 and TRBJ2-7, with D possibly matching TRBD1 (5 bases). Trimming cost V 8 bases and J 3 bases, with 14 bases left between them. This CDR3 has 13 residues. Looked up from germline, CDR1 is MDHEN and CDR2 is SYDVKM.

Comments on this clonotype: Possible read error: a much larger clone is one base away. The chain combines TRBV5-6 with TRBJ1-4; no clear D gene. The V end was cut by 4 bases, the J end by 2 bases, with 18 bases between. This CDR3 contains 17 residues. CDR1 is SGHDT, CDR2 YYEEEE, per germline. DNA for the CDR3: TGTGCCAGCAGCACAGTCAAAACGGCAGTTACTAATGAAAAACTGTTTTTT. Its protein product is CASSTVKTAVTNEKLFF. The full variable domain, with the rest looked up from reference TRBV5-6 and TRBJ1-4, is DAGVTQSPTHLIKTRGQQVTLRCSPKSGHDTVSWYQQALGQGPQFIFQYYEEEERQRGNFPDRFSGHQFPNYSSELNVNALLLGDSALYLCASSTVKTAVTNEKLFFGSGTQLSVL.

This clonotype has more than one count but fewer than ten. The chain is built from TRBV5-1 and TRBJ1-5, with a possible D match to TRBD1 (6 bases). CDR3 length: 15 residues. Germline V lookup: CDR1 SGHRS, CDR2 YFSETQ. V was clipped by 2 bases and J by 4 bases, with 13 bases between them. DNA of the CDR3: TGCGCCAGCAGCTTAGGGGGGGCTTATAATCAGCCCCAGCATTTT. It yields the protein CASSLGGAYNQPQHF.

This clonotype was found a few times. This chain uses TRBV7-8 with TRBJ2-4, with 9 bases fitting TRBD1. The end of the DNA aligns better with TRBJ2-7, so the J call may be wrong. The CDR3 consists of 16 residues. Looked up from germline, CDR1 is SGHVS and CDR2 is FQNEAQ. In DNA form, the CDR3 reads TGTGCCAGCAGCTTGTGGACAGGGGTCCTCCCCTACGAGCAGTACTTC. Translated: CASSLWTGVLPYEQYF.

In its sample, this clonotype was seen a few times. V gene TRBV2 combines with J gene TRBJ1-1; 10 bases line up with TRBD1. Trimming removed 3 bases from V and 4 bases from J; junction bases left unmatched: 5. Germline CDR1 reads SNHLY; CDR2 reads FYNNEI. The CDR3 contains 15 residues. CDR3 residues: CASSDQDRGFTEAFF. The DNA for the CDR3 is TGTGCCAGCAGTGATCAGGACAGGGGGTTCACTGAAGCTTTCTTT.

The chain combines TRBV7-8 with TRBJ1-2; a weak D match, TRBD1 (6 bases). The V end was cut by 1 base, the J end by 4 bases, with 13 bases between. From germline, CDR1 is SGHVS and CDR2 FQNEAQ. The CDR3 contains 15 residues. The CDR3 spells CASSLGQGPIYGYTF. The CDR3 DNA is TGTGCCAGCAGCTTAGGGCAGGGGCCAATCTATGGCTACACCTTC. Based on the CDR3 plus reference TRBV7-8 and TRBJ1-2, the full variable domain is GAGVSQSPRYKVAKRGQDVALRCDPISGHVSLFWYQQALGQGPEFLTYFQNEAQLDKSGLPSDRFFAERPEGSVSTLKIQRTQQEDSAVYLCASSLGQGPIYGYTFGSGTRLTVV.

This chain uses TRBV20-1 with TRBJ2-3, with unresolved D. The V and J ends lost 6 bases and 6 bases respectively, with 13 bases between them. Germline values: CDR1 DFQATT, CDR2 SNEGSKA (reference sequence). CDR3 size: 12 residues. The CDR3 is CSARFSPDTQYF. CDR3 nucleotide sequence: TGCAGTGCCAGATTTTCGCCCGATACGCAGTATTTT.

This clonotype has more than one count but fewer than ten. The CDR3 DNA reads as TGCAGTGCTATACGTTCTGGGGCCAACGTCCTGACTTTC. Protein: CSAIRSGANVLTF. The V and J genes are TRBV20-1 and TRBJ2-6; D is unresolved. The CDR3 contains 13 residues. Trimming removed 4 bases from V and 1 base from J, with 5 bases in between. Germline V lookup: CDR1 DFQATT, CDR2 SNEGSKA (reference sequence).

The chain links TRBV5-6 to TRBJ1-1; D gene uncertain. This CDR3 has 13 amino acids. V was shortened by 0 bases and J by 5 bases, with 8 bases between the two germline ends. Germline V gene sequence: CDR1 SGHDT, CDR2 YYEEEE. CDR3 bases: TGTGCCAGCAGCTTGGCTGAGGTAACTGAAGCTTTCTTT. Residues: CASSLAEVTEAFF. The full variable domain, in which reference TRBV5-6 and TRBJ1-1 provide the parts outside the CDR3, is DAGVTQSPTHLIKTRGQQVTLRCSPKSGHDTVSWYQQALGQGPQFIFQYYEEEERQRGNFPDRFSGHQFPNYSSELNVNALLLGDSALYLCASSLAEVTEAFFGQGTRLTVV.

The V gene is TRBV27, the J gene TRBJ2-1; D may be TRBD1 or TRBD2 (6 bases each). This CDR3 is 12 amino acids long. Between the trimmed V and J ends, which lost 5 bases and 11 bases, there was a span of 13 bases. Germline V CDR1 and CDR2: MNHEY, SMNVEV (reference sequence). The CDR3 region is CASSPGGGKQFF. CDR3 coding DNA: TGTGCCAGCAGTCCCGGAGGGGGTAAGCAGTTCTTC.

V is TRBV29-1 and J is TRBJ2-1, with D possibly being TRBD1 (5 bases). Germline loops: CDR1 SQVTM, CDR2 ANQGSEA. V lost 3 bases and J lost 9, with 18 bases in between. The CDR3 is made up of 14 amino acids. The CDR3 coding sequence is TGCAGCGTTGAGGTGTATGCTGCTAGGGGTGAGCAGTTCTTC. It translates to CSVEVYAARGEQFF.

In this sample, this clonotype turned up a few times. The CDR3 region is CASSERADYGYTF. The CDR3 nucleotides are TGTGCCAGCAGTGAAAGGGCAGACTATGGCTACACCTTC. The chain is built from TRBV25-1 and TRBJ1-2, with no clear D. Germline CDR1 MGHDK, CDR2 SYGVNS. Trimming left V 2 bases short and J 3 bases short, with 7 bases between. The CDR3 length is 13 residues.

This clonotype was counted only a few times. The rearrangement uses TRBV12-3 or TRBV12-4 and TRBJ2-2; D remains unclear. Trimming cost V 6 bases and J 9 bases, with 14 bases left between them. The CDR3 is 13 residues long. In DNA, the CDR3 is TGTGCCAGCAGCCTCACACCTTCCCGGGAGCTGTTTTTT. This codes for CASSLTPSRELFF.

The rearrangement links TRBV11-2 to TRBJ2-1; 8 bases align to TRBD1. V was clipped by 5 bases and J by 7 bases; unmatched bases: 10. The CDR3 contains 15 residues. In germline, CDR1 is SGHAT, CDR2 FQNNGV. CDR3 in amino acids: CASSLSYRGRNEQFF. The CDR3 nucleotides read TGTGCCAGCAGCCTTTCCTACAGGGGGAGGAATGAGCAGTTCTTC.

This chain connects TRBV5-1 to TRBJ2-7; a possible D gene is TRBD2 (5 bases). Trimming removed 0 bases from V and 0 bases from J, with 13 bases in between. The CDR3 sequence is 16 residues long. Germline V gene data show CDR1 as SGHRS and CDR2 as YFSETQ. The CDR3 loop reads CASSLDTGNPSYEQYF. The CDR3, as DNA: TGCGCCAGCAGCTTGGATACGGGGAACCCCTCCTACGAGCAGTACTTC.

The genes are TRBV14 and TRBJ2-7; D call uncertain. V was pared by 4 bases and J by 2 bases, with 18 bases between. The germline V gene encodes CDR1 SGHDN and CDR2 FVKESK. The CDR3 has 16 amino acids. CDR3 sequence reads: CASSRTFPSSPYEQYF. The CDR3 DNA is TGTGCCAGCAGCCGCACGTTTCCCTCCAGTCCCTACGAGCAGTACTTC. The full variable domain, in which reference TRBV14 and TRBJ2-7 provide the parts outside the CDR3, is EAGVTQFPSHSVIEKGQTVTLRCDPISGHDNLYWYRRVMGKEIKFLLHFVKESKQDESGMPNNRFLAERTGGTYSTLKVQPAELEDSGVYFCASSRTFPSSPYEQYFGPGTRLTVT.

The V call is TRBV9, the J call TRBJ1-5; no reliable D call. V was pared by 0 bases and J by 6 bases, with 7 bases between. CDR3 length equals 13 residues. In germline, CDR1 is SGDLS, CDR2 YYNGEE. CDR3 loop: CASSVGSGQPQHF. The DNA of the CDR3 is TGTGCCAGCAGCGTAGGATCAGGTCAGCCCCAGCATTTT.

This clonotype appeared a few times. V is TRBV11-2 and J is TRBJ2-7; D is perhaps TRBD1 or TRBD2 (6 bases each). This CDR3 comprises 17 residues. From germline, CDR1 is SGHAT and CDR2 FQNNGV. V was clipped by 6 bases and J by 4 bases, with 25 bases between them. The CDR3 region is CASSPGVLGGTRYEQYF. DNA for the CDR3: TGTGCCAGCAGTCCAGGAGTGTTGGGGGGCACTAGATACGAGCAGTACTTC.

This clonotype has at least ten counts. This rearrangement joins TRBV4-1 to TRBJ2-3; either TRBD1 or TRBD2 may supply D (5 bases each). CDR1 is MGHRA, CDR2 YSYEKL, per germline. V lost 5 bases, J lost 3 bases, and 21 bases lay in between. The CDR3 has 17 residues. CDR3 sequence: CASSFYGGKASTDTQYF. CDR3 DNA: TGCGCCAGCAGCTTTTATGGGGGAAAAGCTTCAACAGATACGCAGTATTTT.

The J gene is TRBJ1-1, the V gene TRBV7-9; 9 bases agree with TRBD1. CDR3 length: 17 amino acids. Germline V lookup: CDR1 SEHNR, CDR2 FQNEAQ (reference sequence). V gave up 4 bases and J gave up 4 bases; unmatched junction bases: 13. CDR3 DNA: TGTGCCAGCAGCTCAACAGGGGGCAGTTTACTAGGCACTGAAGCTTTCTTT. Its translation is CASSSTGGSLLGTEAFF.